This is a list of T cell receptor beta chains from one sample in a study of T cell responses to AZD1222 COVID-19 vaccine. This table comes from immunoSEQ multiplex PCR, and its TCRdb copy is limited to in-frame clones, with some not included. The table lists about 120,000 clones, roughly 93% of them singletons. The starting material was peripheral blood, obtained on day 0 of AZD1222 vaccination. All receptors come from an adult in good health. Both conserved end residues are part of each CDR3. The D gene is left open where the match is weak. Rows give clone size only sometimes, using once, few, many, or a class for an expanded clone.

j_gene | d_gene | v_gene | abundance | CDR3aa | CDR3nt
TRBJ1-1 | NA | TRBV19 | NA | CASSWGGNTEAFF | TGTGCCAGTAGCTGGGGAGGTAACACTGAAGCTTTCTTT
TRBJ1-2 | NA | TRBV19 | once | CASSADPSGFYGYTF | TGTGCCAGTAGTGCCGACCCTTCGGGGTTTTATGGCTACACCTTC
TRBJ2-3 | TRBD1 | TRBV7-9 | NA | CASSRGQGGGRSTDTQYF | TGTGCCAGCAGCAGGGGACAGGGAGGGGGTAGATCCACAGATACGCAGTATTTT
TRBJ2-7 | TRBD1 | TRBV3-1/TRBV3-2 | NA | CASSVGQGIYEQYF | TGTGCCAGCAGCGTAGGACAGGGAATCTACGAGCAGTACTTC
TRBJ1-5 | NA | TRBV7-8 | NA | CASSLAGRGNQPQHF | TGTGCCAGCAGCTTAGCCGGGAGGGGCAATCAGCCCCAGCATTTT
TRBJ1-6 | NA | TRBV14 | NA | CASSLGGTPPLHF | TGTGCCAGCAGTCTAGGGGGAACGCCACCCCTCCACTTT
TRBJ1-1 | NA | TRBV12-3/TRBV12-4 | NA | CASSPTEYTEAFF | TGTGCCAGCAGTCCGACAGAATATACTGAAGCTTTCTTT
TRBJ2-7 | NA | TRBV6-6 | NA | CASSYNRVGEQYF | TGTGCCAGCAGTTATAACAGAGTTGGAGAGCAGTACTTC
TRBJ2-3 | TRBD2 | TRBV30 | NA | CAWSGDSGASTDTQYF | TGTGCCTGGAGTGGGGATAGCGGGGCTAGCACAGATACGCAGTATTTT
TRBJ1-2 | NA | TRBV12-3/TRBV12-4 | NA | CASSPGYGYTF | TGTGCCAGCAGCCCTGGATATGGCTACACCTTC
TRBJ1-2 | NA | TRBV29-1 | NA | CSVWSSAGYTF | TGCAGCGTTTGGTCCTCCGCGGGCTACACCTTC
TRBJ2-7 | TRBD1 | TRBV5-6 | NA | CASSLVGQGEGEQYF | TGTGCCAGCAGCTTGGTTGGACAGGGGGAGGGCGAGCAGTACTTC
TRBJ2-1 | TRBD2 | TRBV24-1 | NA | CATSGSGRTYNEQFF | TGTGCCACCAGTGGTAGCGGGAGAACATATAATGAGCAGTTCTTC
TRBJ2-1 | TRBD1 | TRBV5-8 | NA | CASSLAGDSKGNNEQFF | TGTGCCAGCAGCTTGGCCGGGGACAGTAAGGGTAACAATGAGCAGTTCTTC
TRBJ1-3 | NA | TRBV19 | NA | CASIQNGQRSGNTIYF | TGTGCCAGTATCCAAAACGGACAGAGATCTGGAAACACCATATATTTT
TRBJ1-1 | NA | TRBV5-6 | NA | CASIKSNTEAFF | TGTGCCAGCATTAAGTCGAACACTGAAGCTTTCTTT
TRBJ1-1 | NA | TRBV6-5 | NA | CASRGWMNTEAFF | TGTGCCAGCAGGGGTTGGATGAACACTGAAGCTTTCTTT
TRBJ1-3 | NA | TRBV25-1 | NA | CASSVAGIGNTIYF | TGTGCCAGCAGTGTTGCGGGGATTGGAAACACCATATATTTT
TRBJ2-3 | TRBD2 | TRBV6-6 | once | CASSPLAGVTDTQYF | TGTGCCAGCAGCCCTTTAGCGGGGGTCACAGATACGCAGTATTTT
TRBJ1-3 | TRBD1 | TRBV4-3 | NA | CASSQDDGQGAVAAGNTIYF | TGCGCCAGCAGCCAAGATGACGGTCAGGGGGCTGTTGCGGCTGGAAACACCATATATTTT